Below, 8 T cell receptor beta chains from the same sample are listed, as sequenced in a study of blood T cell repertoires in COVID-19. Assay used: immunoSEQ multiplex PCR; TCRdb lists only in-frame clones, some missing. This table holds about 220,000 clones, around 84% found once. The specimen sequenced was peripheral blood. These receptors originate from a man aged 30-40 years with active or convalescent COVID-19.

CDR3 sequence reads: CSVGVGDGYTF. In DNA form, the CDR3 reads TGCAGCGTTGGAGTCGGGGATGGCTACACCTTC. The genes are TRBV29-1 and TRBJ1-2, with D unclear. V lost 4 bases and J 6 bases, leaving 9 bases between the germline ends. The V gene's germline CDR1 is SQVTM and CDR2 ANQGSEA. The CDR3 is made up of 11 amino acids. The full variable domain, in which reference TRBV29-1 and TRBJ1-2 provide the parts outside the CDR3, is SAVISQKPSRDICQRGTSLTIQCQVDSQVTMMFWYRQQPGQSLTLIATANQGSEATYESGFVIDKFPISRPNLTFSTLTVSNMSPEDSSIYLCSVGVGDGYTFGSGTRLTVV.

The rearrangement uses TRBV6-5 and TRBJ2-7; D is perhaps TRBD1 (5 bases). This CDR3 comprises 11 residues. Trimming cost V 6 bases and J 6 bases, with 9 bases left between them. Germline-derived CDR1 and CDR2 are MNHEY and SVGAGI. The DNA of the CDR3 is TGTGCCAGCAGCACGCAGGGCGAGCAGTACTTC. It translates to CASSTQGEQYF.

The chain carries TRBV5-4 and TRBJ2-5; tentatively, D is TRBD2 (7 bases). Germline V lookup: CDR1 SGHNT, CDR2 YYREEE (reference sequence). Trimming left V 4 bases short and J 4 bases short, with 17 bases between. The CDR3 is made up of 15 amino acids. This CDR3 is CASSRGAGRGETQYF. CDR3 DNA sequence: TGTGCCAGCAGCCGGGGGGCGGGACGGGGAGAGACCCAGTACTTC.

This chain uses TRBV4-1 with TRBJ1-6; tentatively, D is TRBD1 (5 bases). Germline CDR1 reads MGHRA; CDR2 reads YSYEKL. Trimming shortened V by 0 bases and J by 9 bases, and 12 bases separated the two germline ends. The CDR3 covers 15 residues. The CDR3: CASSQDILQGSPLHF. In nucleotides, the CDR3 is TGCGCCAGCAGCCAAGATATATTGCAGGGTTCACCCCTCCACTTT.

This rearrangement joins TRBV7-8 to TRBJ1-3; 10 bases line up with TRBD1. Germline CDR1 reads SGHVS; CDR2 reads FQNEAQ. The CDR3 spans 16 residues. Unmatched junction bases numbered 7, after V lost 4 bases and J lost 4 bases. The CDR3 is CASSSRDRGGGNTIYF. The CDR3 DNA follows: TGTGCCAGCAGCTCCAGGGACAGGGGTGGAGGAAACACCATATATTTT. Combining the CDR3 with reference TRBV7-8 and TRBJ1-3 gives the whole variable domain GAGVSQSPRYKVAKRGQDVALRCDPISGHVSLFWYQQALGQGPEFLTYFQNEAQLDKSGLPSDRFFAERPEGSVSTLKIQRTQQEDSAVYLCASSSRDRGGGNTIYFGEGSWLTVV.

The table lists this clone with a count of one. The rearrangement joins TRBV12-3 or TRBV12-4 to TRBJ1-2, with D maybe TRBD1 (6 bases). Trimming stripped 6 bases from V and 6 bases from J, with 14 bases between. CDR3 length: 13 residues. CDR3 in amino acids: CASSFGQINGYTF. For the CDR3, the DNA is TGTGCCAGCAGCTTCGGACAGATAAATGGCTACACCTTC.

The genes are TRBV6-5 and TRBJ2-1; 7 nucleotides align to TRBD2. V trimming: 7 bases; J trimming: 7 bases; junction bases outside the gene matches: 7. The CDR3 is 13 residues long. Per germline, CDR1 MNHEY and CDR2 SVGAGI. CDR3 residues: CASKSGTGNEQFF. CDR3 nucleotides: TGTGCCAGCAAAAGCGGGACTGGAAATGAGCAGTTCTTC.

This chain connects TRBV7-9 to TRBJ1-6; weak D call: TRBD1 (5 bases). Germline V gene data show CDR1 as SEHNR and CDR2 as FQNEAQ (reference sequence). The CDR3 length is 15 residues. V was pared by 3 bases and J by 3 bases, with 9 bases between. Written as DNA, the CDR3 is TGTGCCAGCAGCTTGGGGCAGATCTATAATTCACCCCTCCACTTT. Its translation is CASSLGQIYNSPLHF.